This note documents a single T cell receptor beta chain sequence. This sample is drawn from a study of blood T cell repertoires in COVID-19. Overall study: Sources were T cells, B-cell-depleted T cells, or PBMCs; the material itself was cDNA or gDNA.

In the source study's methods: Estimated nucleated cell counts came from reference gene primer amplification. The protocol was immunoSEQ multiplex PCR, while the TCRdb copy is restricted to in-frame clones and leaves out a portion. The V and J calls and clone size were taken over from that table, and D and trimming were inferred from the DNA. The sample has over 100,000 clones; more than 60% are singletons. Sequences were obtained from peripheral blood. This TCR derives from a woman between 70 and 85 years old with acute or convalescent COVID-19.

CDR3 loop: CASTRSQGAQETQYF. The CDR3 nucleotides read TGTGCCAGCACCCGTTCACAGGGGGCGCAAGAGACCCAGTACTTC. This sequence joins TRBV5-5 and TRBJ2-5; TRBD1 agrees at 9 bases. Germline V lookup: CDR1 SGHKS, CDR2 YYEKEE (reference sequence). The ends lost 6 bases at V and 2 bases at J; junction bases unmatched: 8. This CDR3 has 15 amino acids.